Below, 13 T cell receptor beta chains from the same sample are listed, as sequenced in a study of T-cell reconstitution after alpha-beta-depleted transplantation in children. Unique molecular identifiers were used to barcode this TCRbeta library. TCRdb analysed the PCR reads with MiXCR anew, one entry per CDR3 protein. The sample comprises fewer than 550,000 distinct CDR3 sequences, roughly a tenth of which are singletons, and roughly 5% rests with the top ten. Sequenced material: PBMCs from the stem cell graft donor, taken from the stem cell graft. The receptors come from a human donor who donated a stem cell graft to a child with acute myeloid leukemia.

In its sample, this clonotype was seen a few times. J is TRBJ2-4 and V is TRBV6-1; D may be TRBD2 (7 bases). This CDR3 is built from 16 residues. The germline V gene has CDR1 MNHNS and CDR2 SASEGT. The V end lost 0 bases, the J end lost 1 base, and 10 bases lay between the germline ends. CDR3 sequence: CASSEAGGEAKNIQYF. In DNA form, the CDR3 reads TGTGCCAGCAGTGAAGCAGGGGGGGAGGCCAAAAACATTCAGTACTTC.

This clonotype was detected only a few times. This sequence joins TRBV6-1 and TRBJ1-5, with D unclear. Germline-derived CDR1 and CDR2 are MNHNS and SASEGT. The ends were cut back, 7 bases at V and 0 bases at J, with 7 bases in the middle. This CDR3 region has 13 residues. The CDR3 sequence is CASKQDSNQPQHF. The DNA of the CDR3 is TGTGCCAGCAAGCAGGATAGCAATCAGCCCCAGCATTTT.

On this clonotype: Compared with germline, one end of the junction differs, possibly owing to a read error. The rearrangement uses TRBV3-1 and TRBJ2-7; 9 bases match TRBD1. The CDR3 contains 16 residues. The germline CDR1 and CDR2 sequences are LGHDT and YNNKEL (reference sequence). CDR3 in DNA: TGTGCCAGCACCCAAGTGTCCGGGACAGGGATAAACGAGCAGTACTTC. Its protein product is CASTQVSGTGINEQYF.

The V and J genes are TRBV5-1 and TRBJ2-7, with 10 bases identical to TRBD1. The CDR3 sequence is 16 residues long. The ends lost 4 bases at V and 1 base at J; junction bases unmatched: 8. Germline assignment: CDR1 SGHRS and CDR2 YFSETQ. This CDR3 is CASSPRQGAGSYEQYF. Written as DNA, the CDR3 is TGCGCCAGCAGCCCGAGACAGGGGGCAGGATCCTACGAGCAGTACTTC.

This clonotype was seen a few times. This chain connects TRBV15 to TRBJ2-4, with unresolved D. This CDR3 comprises 13 residues. The V gene lost 0 bases and the J gene lost 8 bases, with 8 bases spanning the gap. CDR1 is LNHNV and CDR2 is YYDKDF in the germline V gene (reference sequence). CDR3 residues: CATSREFGDIQYF. CDR3 nucleotides: TGTGCCACCAGCAGAGAGTTTGGTGACATTCAGTACTTC.

This clonotype was found a few times. This chain connects TRBV29-1 to TRBJ1-1; maybe TRBD1 (5 bases). Germline V gives CDR1 SQVTM, CDR2 ANQGSEA. The CDR3 length is 14 residues. The V end was cut by 4 bases, the J end by 0 bases, with 12 bases between. CDR3 bases: TGCAGCGTTGTTGACAGTTCCATGAACACTGAAGCTTTCTTT. This encodes CSVVDSSMNTEAFF.

The chain is built from TRBV18 and TRBJ2-7; TRBD1 matches at 10 bases. The germline gives CDR1 KGHSH, CDR2 LQKENI. The J segment lost 0 bases and the V segment lost 2 bases, leaving 1 base of the junction unmatched. CDR3 size: 15 residues. The CDR3 is CASSPGQGGSYEQYF. Here the CDR3 DNA reads TGTGCCAGCTCACCAGGACAGGGGGGCTCCTACGAGCAGTACTTC. The full variable domain, with the rest looked up from reference TRBV18 and TRBJ2-7, is NAGVMQNPRHLVRRRGQEARLRCSPMKGHSHVYWYRQLPEEGLKFMVYLQKENIIDESGMPKERFSAEFPKEGPSILRIQQVVRGDSAAYFCASSPGQGGSYEQYFGPGTRLTVT.

The chain links TRBV9 to TRBJ2-1; unclear D gene. CDR3 size: 15 residues. Germline V gene lookup returns CDR1 SGDLS and CDR2 YYNGEE. V was clipped by 0 bases and J by 9 bases, with 16 bases between them. CDR3 residues: CASSVGGFGDGEQFF. The CDR3 nucleotides are TGTGCCAGCAGCGTAGGGGGTTTTGGCGATGGTGAGCAGTTCTTC.

This clonotype appeared many times. The chain is built from TRBV29-1 and TRBJ2-1, with 7 bases identical to TRBD2. V dropped 7 bases and J dropped 7; count of bases not matched to a gene: 1. Germline values: CDR1 SQVTM, CDR2 ANQGSEA. This CDR3 is built from 10 residues. CDR3 nucleotides: TGCAGCGGGGGGGGGAATGAGCAGTTCTTC. This sequence encodes CSGGGNEQFF.

This sequence joins TRBV20-1 and TRBJ2-7; 7 bases are shared with TRBD2. V gave up 1 base and J gave up 4 bases; unmatched junction bases: 4. The CDR3 contains 13 residues. In germline, CDR1 is DFQATT, CDR2 SNEGSKA (reference sequence). The CDR3 sequence: CSARAWGGYEQYV. In DNA, the CDR3 is TGCAGTGCTAGAGCTTGGGGAGGGTACGAGCAGTACGTC.

The CDR3 nucleotides read TGTGCCAGCAGCTCGAGAGACAGGGGAAAAGCTTTCTTT. Translation gives CASSSRDRGKAFF. The chain links TRBV7-9 to TRBJ1-1; 8 bases map to TRBD1. CDR3 length equals 13 residues. The germline CDR1 and CDR2 sequences are SEHNR and FQNEAQ (reference sequence). V shed 4 bases, J shed 9 bases, and the junction held 7 bases outside the gene matches. The variable domain in full, with the rest retrieved from reference TRBV7-9 and TRBJ1-1, is DTGVSQNPRHKITKRGQNVTFRCDPISEHNRLYWYRQTLGQGPEFLTYFQNEAQLEKSRLLSDRFSAERPKGSFSTLEIQRTEQGDSAMYLCASSSRDRGKAFFGQGTRLTVV.

This chain links TRBV14 with TRBJ1-2, with 8 bases matching TRBD1. The V gene end was trimmed by 0 bases and the J gene end by 5 bases; junction bases not matched to a gene: 11. Germline-derived CDR1 and CDR2 are SGHDN and FVKESK. The CDR3 contains 17 residues. The CDR3 bases are TGTGCCAGCAGCCAAGATCCCAGGGGGCACAACGATTATGGCTACACCTTC. Translating gives CASSQDPRGHNDYGYTF.

This clonotype appeared many times. The rearrangement links TRBV4-2 to TRBJ2-4; no clear D. The germline V and J ends were trimmed by 1 base and 13 bases, with 26 bases remaining between them. The CDR3 totals 17 residues. In germline, CDR1 is LGHNA, CDR2 YNFKEQ. The CDR3 protein is CASSQAAEESLPSPQYF. In nucleotides, the CDR3 is TGTGCCAGCAGCCAAGCGGCTGAGGAGTCGTTGCCAAGCCCCCAGTACTTC.